One and the same sample provided the 21 T cell receptor beta chains below, sequenced in a study of spatial heterogeneity in lung cancer. TCRdb redid the calling of the 5' RACE reads with MiXCR, one entry per CDR3 protein. The table lists fewer than 30,000 distinct CDR3 sequences, about 9.8% of them singletons, with 20% to 25% in the top ten. As for time point: blood at routine non-recurrence follow-up after resection. The source was PBMCs, collected at follow-up. The receptors were sampled from a male donor with early-stage non-small cell lung cancer.

This clonotype was recorded a few times. The CDR3 DNA reads TGCAGTGCTAGAGTACTCTCCTACAATGAGCAGTTCTTC. This gives the protein CSARVLSYNEQFF. This chain links TRBV20-1 with TRBJ2-1, with D hard to call. CDR3 size: 13 residues. In germline, CDR1 is DFQATT, CDR2 SNEGSKA (reference sequence). Trimming pared 1 base from V and 0 bases from J, leaving 4 bases between.

This clonotype has at least ten counts. This chain links TRBV19 with TRBJ2-5, with unresolved D. V was shortened by 4 bases and J by 4 bases, with 13 bases between the two germline ends. The germline V gene has CDR1 LNHDA and CDR2 SQIVND (reference sequence). This CDR3 comprises 14 residues. The CDR3 here is CASSRPGRSETQYF. The CDR3 DNA sequence: TGTGCCAGTAGTAGGCCCGGCAGGTCAGAGACCCAGTACTTC.

The sample holds a few counts of this clonotype. The chain carries TRBV20-1 and TRBJ1-1; 12 bases map to TRBD1. This CDR3 spans 18 amino acids. CDR1 and CDR2 from the germline V gene are DFQATT and SNEGSKA (reference sequence). J was trimmed by 3 bases and V by 8 bases; bases with no gene match: 19. The CDR3 protein is CSTTGTGGFRKGHTEAFF. CDR3 DNA sequence: TGCAGTACCACCGGGACAGGGGGCTTTAGAAAGGGCCACACTGAAGCTTTCTTT.

The V call is TRBV5-5, the J call TRBJ2-2; D is uncertain. Germline assignment: CDR1 SGHKS and CDR2 YYEKEE (reference sequence). The CDR3 spans 15 residues. Trimming removed 0 bases from V and 8 bases from J, with 14 bases in between. The CDR3 sequence is CASSLASAVRGELFF. The CDR3, as DNA: TGTGCCAGCAGCTTGGCTTCAGCCGTACGGGGGGAGCTGTTTTTT.

In this sample, this clonotype turned up many times. This chain links TRBV28 with TRBJ2-7; D uncertain. V gave up 6 bases and J gave up 3 bases, with 3 bases separating them. Germline lookup yields CDR1 MDHEN and CDR2 SYDVKM. The CDR3 sequence is 10 residues long. In DNA form, the CDR3 reads TGTGCCAGCAGCCGCTACGAGCAGTACTTC. Its protein is CASSRYEQYF.

This chain uses TRBV6-2 or TRBV6-3 with TRBJ2-2; weak D call: TRBD2 (6 bases). With 5 bases removed from V and 0 bases from J, the gap between germline ends came to 13 bases. This CDR3 region has 16 residues. Germline CDR1 is MNHEY and CDR2 is SVGEGT. In DNA form, the CDR3 reads TGTGCCAGCAGTCTTACCGGGACTCCGAACACCGGGGAGCTGTTTTTT. Amino acid sequence: CASSLTGTPNTGELFF.

This clonotype showed up many times. The chain combines TRBV28 with TRBJ2-1, with D tentatively TRBD1 or TRBD2 (7 bases each). Germline loops: CDR1 MDHEN, CDR2 SYDVKM. The V end lost 11 bases, the J end lost 1 base, and 18 bases lay between the germline ends. The CDR3 extends over 15 amino acids. CDR3 bases: TGTGCCTGCGCCCGACAGGGAGGGTCCTACAATGAGCAGTTCTTC. As protein: CACARQGGSYNEQFF.

The chain carries TRBV20-1 and TRBJ2-3; 9 nucleotides match TRBD1. The CDR3 covers 14 residues. The junction had 3 bases not matched to a gene; V was cut back by 4 bases and J by 1 base. Looked up from germline, CDR1 is DFQATT and CDR2 is SNEGSKA (reference sequence). The CDR3 DNA follows: TGCAGTGCTATCCGGGACAGGGGCACAGATACGCAGTATTTT. As protein: CSAIRDRGTDTQYF.

The V call is TRBV18, the J call TRBJ2-2; TRBD2 might be the D (5 bases). CDR1 is KGHSH, CDR2 LQKENI, per germline. CDR3 length: 14 amino acids. V lost 4 bases and J 4 bases, leaving 10 bases between the germline ends. CDR3 loop: CASSQRTFTGELFF. In nucleotides, the CDR3 is TGTGCCAGCTCACAGAGGACTTTCACCGGGGAGCTGTTTTTT.

The J gene is TRBJ1-6, the V gene TRBV4-1; D unresolved. Germline values: CDR1 MGHRA, CDR2 YSYEKL. The CDR3 contains 15 residues. V lost 0 bases and J 7 bases, leaving 10 bases between the germline ends. In DNA, the CDR3 is TGCGCCAGCAGCCAAGATATTGGTCAAAATTCACCCCTCCACTTT. It encodes CASSQDIGQNSPLHF.

The chain combines TRBV11-2 with TRBJ2-7, with D unclear. This CDR3 is built from 14 residues. V gave up 7 bases and J gave up 0 bases, with 13 bases separating them. Per germline, CDR1 SGHAT and CDR2 FQNNGV. CDR3 region: CASTKGLASYEQYF. CDR3 in DNA: TGTGCCAGCACCAAGGGCTTGGCCTCCTACGAGCAGTACTTC.

This clonotype occurred many times. The chain links TRBV30 to TRBJ2-6, with D unclear. The germline gives CDR1 GTSNPN, CDR2 SVGIG (reference sequence). V was cut by 1 base and J by 7 bases, with 8 bases left in between. The CDR3 contains 13 residues. DNA of the CDR3: TGTGCCTGGAGTGGTTTGCGCGCCAACGTCCTGACTTTC. Translating gives CAWSGLRANVLTF.

This chain connects TRBV11-2 to TRBJ2-3; no firm D call. Trimming pared 8 bases from V and 6 bases from J, leaving 12 bases between. This CDR3 comprises 12 residues. The V gene's germline CDR1 is SGHAT and CDR2 FQNNGV. CDR3 sequence: CASGSRTDTQYF. CDR3 in DNA: TGTGCCAGCGGCTCCCGTACGGATACGCAGTATTTT.

The J gene is TRBJ1-2, the V gene TRBV11-2, with 12 bases aligning to TRBD1. The CDR3 loop spans 13 amino acids. Germline V gene data show CDR1 as SGHAT and CDR2 as FQNNGV. Unmatched junction bases numbered 1, after V lost 4 bases and J lost 7 bases. In DNA, the CDR3 is TGTGCCAGCAGCTGGGACAGGGGGCTTGGCTACACCTTC. Its protein is CASSWDRGLGYTF.

In its sample, this clonotype was seen many times. J is TRBJ2-2 and V is TRBV7-9; 8 bases agree with TRBD1. With 4 bases clipped from V and 4 bases from J, the junction kept 11 bases outside the gene matches. The V gene's germline CDR1 is SEHNR and CDR2 FQNEAQ (reference sequence). CDR3 length: 17 residues. CDR3 sequence (DNA): TGTGCCAGCAGCTCAGCTGAGAGGACAGGGCCCACCGGGGAGCTGTTTTTT. This gives the protein CASSSAERTGPTGELFF.

Many counts were recorded for this clonotype. This chain uses TRBV29-1 with TRBJ2-1; 7 nucleotides align to TRBD1. The ends lost 7 bases at V and 1 base at J; junction bases unmatched: 10. This CDR3 region has 15 residues. In germline, CDR1 is SQVTM, CDR2 ANQGSEA. CDR3 protein: CSAAGTAKSYNEQFF. The CDR3 nucleotides are TGCAGCGCTGCCGGGACAGCCAAATCCTACAATGAGCAGTTCTTC.

V usage is TRBV6-5 and J usage is TRBJ2-7; 7 bases fit TRBD1. After removal of 9 bases from V and 3 bases from J, the junction contained 2 bases not matched to a gene. The CDR3 sequence is 11 residues long. Germline V gene lookup returns CDR1 MNHEY and CDR2 SVGAGI. The CDR3, as DNA: TGTGCCAGTGGACAGGTCTACGAGCAGTACTTC. This gives the protein CASGQVYEQYF.

This clonotype was seen repeatedly, ten times or more. An end of the junction does not agree with germline; a read error may underlie this. The chain links TRBV7-7 to TRBJ2-1; 11 bases align to TRBD1. The CDR3 runs 14 residues. Looked up from germline, CDR1 is SSHAT and CDR2 is FNYEAQ (reference sequence). The CDR3 bases are TGTGCTAGCAGCTCCGGGACAGGGGGCAATGAGCAGTTCTTC. Protein product: CASSSGTGGNEQFF.

This clonotype was recorded at least ten times. This sequence joins TRBV28 and TRBJ1-6; 9 nucleotides line up with TRBD1. From germline, CDR1 is MDHEN and CDR2 SYDVKM. This CDR3 contains 19 residues. Trimming removed 7 bases from V and 1 base from J; junction bases left unmatched: 14. The CDR3 protein is CASTSLPGQGFSYNSPLHF. CDR3 DNA sequence: TGTGCCAGCACCTCACTTCCGGGACAGGGTTTTTCCTATAATTCACCCCTCCACTTT. The variable domain in full, with the rest retrieved from reference TRBV28 and TRBJ1-6, is DVKVTQSSRYLVKRTGEKVFLECVQDMDHENMFWYRQDPGLGLRLIYFSYDVKMKEKGDIPEGYSVSREKKERFSLILESASTNQTSMYLCASTSLPGQGFSYNSPLHFGNGTRLTVT.

This sequence joins TRBV11-2 and TRBJ2-1, with D perhaps given as TRBD1 or TRBD2 (5 bases each). V was trimmed by 1 base and J by 7 bases, leaving 20 bases between them. This CDR3 has 17 amino acids. Germline CDR1 SGHAT, CDR2 FQNNGV. This CDR3 reads CASSLVRGAKIGNEQFF. CDR3 in DNA: TGTGCCAGCAGCTTAGTTAGAGGGGCTAAAATTGGAAATGAGCAGTTCTTC.

This clonotype was seen repeatedly, ten times or more. The rearrangement uses TRBV4-2 and TRBJ1-1, with D possibly being TRBD1 (6 bases). Germline assignment: CDR1 LGHNA and CDR2 YNFKEQ. The CDR3 spans 16 residues. Trimming removed 2 bases from V and 5 bases from J, with 18 bases in between. The CDR3 reads CASSQPQGRGGTEAFF. DNA of the CDR3: TGTGCCAGCAGCCAACCCCAGGGGAGGGGAGGAACTGAAGCTTTCTTT.